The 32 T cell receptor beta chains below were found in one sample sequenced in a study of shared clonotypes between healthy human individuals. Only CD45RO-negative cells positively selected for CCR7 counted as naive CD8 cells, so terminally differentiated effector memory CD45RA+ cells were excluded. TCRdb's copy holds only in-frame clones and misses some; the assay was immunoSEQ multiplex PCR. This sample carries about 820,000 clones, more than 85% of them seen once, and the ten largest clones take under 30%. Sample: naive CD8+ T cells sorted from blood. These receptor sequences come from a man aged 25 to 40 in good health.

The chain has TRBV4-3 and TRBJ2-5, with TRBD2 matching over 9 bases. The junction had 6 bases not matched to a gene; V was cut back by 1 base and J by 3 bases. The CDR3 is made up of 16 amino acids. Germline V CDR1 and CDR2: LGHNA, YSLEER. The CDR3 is CASSQGVAGEEETQYF. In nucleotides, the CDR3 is TGCGCCAGCAGCCAAGGAGTAGCGGGAGAGGAAGAGACCCAGTACTTC.

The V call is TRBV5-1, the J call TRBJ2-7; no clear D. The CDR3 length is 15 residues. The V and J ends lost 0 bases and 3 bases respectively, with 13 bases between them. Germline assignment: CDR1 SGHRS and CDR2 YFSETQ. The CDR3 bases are TGCGCCAGCAGCTTGGAAACCCCAAAACTCTACGAGCAGTACTTC. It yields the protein CASSLETPKLYEQYF.

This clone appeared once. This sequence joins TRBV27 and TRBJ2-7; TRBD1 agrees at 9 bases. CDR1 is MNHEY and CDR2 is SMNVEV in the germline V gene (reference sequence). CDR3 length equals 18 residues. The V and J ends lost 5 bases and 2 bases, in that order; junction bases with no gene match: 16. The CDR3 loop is CASSKSPEHRGLTYEQYF. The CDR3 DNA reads TGTGCCAGCAGTAAAAGCCCCGAACACAGGGGGCTTACCTACGAGCAGTACTTC.

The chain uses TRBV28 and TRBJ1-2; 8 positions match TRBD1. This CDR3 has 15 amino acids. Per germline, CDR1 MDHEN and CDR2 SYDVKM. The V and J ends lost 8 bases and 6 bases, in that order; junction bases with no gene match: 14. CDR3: CASASDRDRSDGYTF. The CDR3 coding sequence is TGTGCCAGCGCTTCTGACCGGGACAGGTCTGATGGCTACACCTTC.

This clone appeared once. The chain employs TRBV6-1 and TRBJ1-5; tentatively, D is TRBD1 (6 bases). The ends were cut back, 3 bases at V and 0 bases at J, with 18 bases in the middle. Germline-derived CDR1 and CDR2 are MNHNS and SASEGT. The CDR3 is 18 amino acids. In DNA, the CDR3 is TGTGCCAGCAGTGAGCTGGTACAGGGAGAGTATAGCAATCAGCCCCAGCATTTT. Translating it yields CASSELVQGEYSNQPQHF.

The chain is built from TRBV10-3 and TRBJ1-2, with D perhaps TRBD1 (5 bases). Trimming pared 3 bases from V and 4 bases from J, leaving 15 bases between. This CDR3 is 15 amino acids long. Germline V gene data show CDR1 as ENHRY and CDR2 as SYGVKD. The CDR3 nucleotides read TGTGCCATCAGTGACGACAGAGGATTATTCTATGGCTACACCTTC. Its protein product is CAISDDRGLFYGYTF.

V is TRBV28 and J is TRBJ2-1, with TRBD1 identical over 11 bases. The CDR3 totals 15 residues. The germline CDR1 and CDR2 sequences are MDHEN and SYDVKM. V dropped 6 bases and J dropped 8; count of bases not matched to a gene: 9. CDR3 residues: CASSSRTGGIDEQFF. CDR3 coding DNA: TGTGCCAGCAGCTCGCGGACAGGGGGCATCGATGAGCAGTTCTTC. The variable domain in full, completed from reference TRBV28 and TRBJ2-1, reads DVKVTQSSRYLVKRTGEKVFLECVQDMDHENMFWYRQDPGLGLRLIYFSYDVKMKEKGDIPEGYSVSREKKERFSLILESASTNQTSMYLCASSSRTGGIDEQFFGPGTRLTVL.

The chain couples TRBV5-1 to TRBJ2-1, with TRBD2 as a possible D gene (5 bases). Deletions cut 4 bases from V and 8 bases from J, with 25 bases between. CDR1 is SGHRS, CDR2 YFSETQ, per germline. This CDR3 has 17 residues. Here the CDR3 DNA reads TGCGCCAGCAGCCCGGGAATTTCCACCCCCAGCGATGATGAGCAGTTCTTC. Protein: CASSPGISTPSDDEQFF. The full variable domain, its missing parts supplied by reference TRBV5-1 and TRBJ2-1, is KAGVTQTPRYLIKTRGQQVTLSCSPISGHRSVSWYQQTPGQGLQFLFEYFSETQRNKGNFPGRFSGRQFSNSRSEMNVSTLELGDSALYLCASSPGISTPSDDEQFFGPGTRLTVL.

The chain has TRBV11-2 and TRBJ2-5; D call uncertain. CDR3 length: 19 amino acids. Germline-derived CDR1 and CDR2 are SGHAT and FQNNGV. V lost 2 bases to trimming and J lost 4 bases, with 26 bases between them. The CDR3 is CASSLKDPRNQAPGETQYF. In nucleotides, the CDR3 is TGTGCCAGCAGCTTAAAGGACCCGCGCAACCAGGCCCCCGGAGAGACCCAGTACTTC.

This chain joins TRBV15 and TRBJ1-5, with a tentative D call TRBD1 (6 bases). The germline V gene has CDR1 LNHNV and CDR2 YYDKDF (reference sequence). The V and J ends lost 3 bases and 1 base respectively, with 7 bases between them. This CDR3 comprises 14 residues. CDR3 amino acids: CATSRRGSNQPQHF. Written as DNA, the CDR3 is TGTGCCACCAGCAGGAGGGGGAGCAATCAGCCCCAGCATTTT. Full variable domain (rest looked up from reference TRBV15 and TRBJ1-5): DAMVIQNPRYQVTQFGKPVTLSCSQTLNHNVMYWYQQKSSQAPKLLFHYYDKDFNNEADTPDNFQSRRPNTSFCFLDIRSPGLGDTAMYLCATSRRGSNQPQHFGDGTRLSIL.

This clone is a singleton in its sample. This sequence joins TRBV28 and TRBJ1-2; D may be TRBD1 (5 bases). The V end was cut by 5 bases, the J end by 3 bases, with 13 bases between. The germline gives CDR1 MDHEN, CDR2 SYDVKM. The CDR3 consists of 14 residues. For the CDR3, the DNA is TGTGCCAGCAGTCCAAACGGGGACTACTATGGCTACACCTTC. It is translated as CASSPNGDYYGYTF.

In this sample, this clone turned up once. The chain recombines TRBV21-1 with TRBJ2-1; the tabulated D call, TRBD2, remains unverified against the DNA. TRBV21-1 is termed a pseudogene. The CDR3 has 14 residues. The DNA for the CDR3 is TGTGCCAGCAGCCCCGCTAGCGGAGACAATGAGCAGTTCTTC. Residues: CASSPASGDNEQFF.

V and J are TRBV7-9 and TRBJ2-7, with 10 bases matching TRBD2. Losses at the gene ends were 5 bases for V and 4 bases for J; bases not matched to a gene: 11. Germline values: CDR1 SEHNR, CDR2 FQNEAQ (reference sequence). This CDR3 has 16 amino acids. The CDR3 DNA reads TGTGCCAGCAGCACCATTACTAGCGGGAAGTTATACGAGCAGTACTTC. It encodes CASSTITSGKLYEQYF.

The DNA for the CDR3 is TGTGCCAGCAGCTTAGTAATACAGGGGTTGGCTGAAGCTTTCTTT. Translated, it gives CASSLVIQGLAEAFF. This sequence joins TRBV7-9 and TRBJ1-1; 7 nucleotides match TRBD1. This CDR3 has 15 residues. Germline-derived CDR1 and CDR2 are SEHNR and FQNEAQ (reference sequence). V shed 1 base and J 6 bases; nucleotides not matched to a gene: 8.

The CDR3 DNA sequence: TGTGCCAGCAGCCTGGGGGACTTGGTAAACGAGCAGTACTTC. Its translation is CASSLGDLVNEQYF. This chain links TRBV7-9 with TRBJ2-7, with D possibly matching TRBD2 (6 bases). The V end lost 5 bases, the J end lost 5 bases, and 16 bases lay between the germline ends. CDR1 is SEHNR, CDR2 FQNEAQ, per germline (reference sequence). The CDR3 loop spans 14 amino acids.

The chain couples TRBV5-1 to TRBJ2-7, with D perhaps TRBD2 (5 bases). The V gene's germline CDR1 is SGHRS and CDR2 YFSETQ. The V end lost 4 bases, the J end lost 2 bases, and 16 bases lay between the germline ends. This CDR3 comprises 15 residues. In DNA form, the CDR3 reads TGCGCCAGCAGCCTAGGACGGGGTACGGCCTACGAGCAGTACTTC. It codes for CASSLGRGTAYEQYF.

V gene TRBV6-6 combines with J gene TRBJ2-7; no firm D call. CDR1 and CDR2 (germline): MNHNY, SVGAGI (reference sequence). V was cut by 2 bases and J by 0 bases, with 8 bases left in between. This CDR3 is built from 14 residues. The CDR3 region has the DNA TGTGCCAGCAGTTACACTCGGAGCTCCTACGAGCAGTACTTC. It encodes CASSYTRSSYEQYF.

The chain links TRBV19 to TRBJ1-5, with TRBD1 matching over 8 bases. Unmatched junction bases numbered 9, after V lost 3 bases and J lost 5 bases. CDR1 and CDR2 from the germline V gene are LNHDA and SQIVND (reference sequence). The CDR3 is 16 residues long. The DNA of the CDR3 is TGTGCCAGTAGTATGGGGGCAGGGGGCTGGGATCAGCCCCAGCATTTT. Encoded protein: CASSMGAGGWDQPQHF. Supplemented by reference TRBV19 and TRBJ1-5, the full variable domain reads DGGITQSPKYLFRKEGQNVTLSCEQNLNHDAMYWYRQDPGQGLRLIYYSQIVNDFQKGDIAEGYSVSREKKESFPLTVTSAQKNPTAFYLCASSMGAGGWDQPQHFGDGTRLSIL.

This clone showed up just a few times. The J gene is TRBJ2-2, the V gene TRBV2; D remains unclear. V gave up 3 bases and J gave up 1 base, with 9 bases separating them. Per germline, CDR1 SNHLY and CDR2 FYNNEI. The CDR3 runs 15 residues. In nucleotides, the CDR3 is TGTGCCAGCAGTGACAGGACCCGGAACACCGGGGAGCTGTTTTTT. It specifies CASSDRTRNTGELFF.

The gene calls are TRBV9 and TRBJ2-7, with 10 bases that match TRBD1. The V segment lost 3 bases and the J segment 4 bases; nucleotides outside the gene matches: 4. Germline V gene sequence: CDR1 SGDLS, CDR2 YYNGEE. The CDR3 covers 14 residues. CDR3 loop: CASSDRDRGYEQYF. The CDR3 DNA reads TGTGCCAGCAGCGACCGGGACAGGGGTTACGAGCAGTACTTC.

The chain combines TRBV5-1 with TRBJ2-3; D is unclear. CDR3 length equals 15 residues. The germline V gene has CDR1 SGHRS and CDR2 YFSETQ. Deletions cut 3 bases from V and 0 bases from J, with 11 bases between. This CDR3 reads CASSYYSSSTDTQYF. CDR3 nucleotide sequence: TGCGCCAGCAGCTATTACTCTTCTAGCACAGATACGCAGTATTTT. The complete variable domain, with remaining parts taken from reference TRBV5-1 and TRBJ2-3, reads KAGVTQTPRYLIKTRGQQVTLSCSPISGHRSVSWYQQTPGQGLQFLFEYFSETQRNKGNFPGRFSGRQFSNSRSEMNVSTLELGDSALYLCASSYYSSSTDTQYFGPGTRLTVL.

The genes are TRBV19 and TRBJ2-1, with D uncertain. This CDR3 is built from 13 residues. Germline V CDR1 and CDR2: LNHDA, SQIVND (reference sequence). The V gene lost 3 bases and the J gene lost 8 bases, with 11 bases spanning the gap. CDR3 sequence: CASSIVVGHEQFF. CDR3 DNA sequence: TGTGCCAGTAGTATTGTGGTTGGGCATGAGCAGTTCTTC.

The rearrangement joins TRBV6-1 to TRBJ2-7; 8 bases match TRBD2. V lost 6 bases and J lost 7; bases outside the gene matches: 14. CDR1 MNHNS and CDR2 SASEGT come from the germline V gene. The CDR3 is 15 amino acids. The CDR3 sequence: CASSPGGRRNGEQYF. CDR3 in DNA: TGTGCCAGCAGCCCGGGGGGGCGGAGGAATGGGGAGCAGTACTTC.

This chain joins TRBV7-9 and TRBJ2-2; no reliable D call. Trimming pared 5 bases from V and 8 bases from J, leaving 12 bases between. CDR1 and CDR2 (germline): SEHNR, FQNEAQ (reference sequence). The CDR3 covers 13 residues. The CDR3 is CASSRLAPGELFF. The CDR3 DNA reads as TGTGCCAGCAGCCGATTGGCCCCGGGGGAGCTGTTTTTT.

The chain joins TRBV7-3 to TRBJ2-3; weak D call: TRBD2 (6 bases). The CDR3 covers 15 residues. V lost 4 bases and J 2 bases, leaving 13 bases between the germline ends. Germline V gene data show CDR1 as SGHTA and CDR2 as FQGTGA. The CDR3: CASSSTSWDTDTQYF. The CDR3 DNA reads TGTGCCAGCAGCTCCACTAGCTGGGACACAGATACGCAGTATTTT. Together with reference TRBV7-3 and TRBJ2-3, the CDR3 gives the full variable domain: GAGVSQTPSNKVTEKGKYVELRCDPISGHTALYWYRQSLGQGPEFLIYFQGTGAADDSGLPNDRFFAVRPEGSVSTLKIQRTERGDSAVYLCASSSTSWDTDTQYFGPGTRLTVL.

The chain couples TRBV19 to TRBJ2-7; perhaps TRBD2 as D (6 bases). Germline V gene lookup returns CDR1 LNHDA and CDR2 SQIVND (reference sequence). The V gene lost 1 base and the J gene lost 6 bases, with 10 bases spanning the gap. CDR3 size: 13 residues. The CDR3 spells CASSIVGGREQYF. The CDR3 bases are TGTGCCAGTAGTATAGTAGGAGGGCGCGAGCAGTACTTC.

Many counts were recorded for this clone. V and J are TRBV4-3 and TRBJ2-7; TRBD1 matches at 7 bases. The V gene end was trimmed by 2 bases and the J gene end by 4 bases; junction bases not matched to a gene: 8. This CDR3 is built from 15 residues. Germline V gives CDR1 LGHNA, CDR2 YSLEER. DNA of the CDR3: TGCGCCAGCAGCCAATCACTAGGGACAGCGTACGAGCAGTACTTC. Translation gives CASSQSLGTAYEQYF.

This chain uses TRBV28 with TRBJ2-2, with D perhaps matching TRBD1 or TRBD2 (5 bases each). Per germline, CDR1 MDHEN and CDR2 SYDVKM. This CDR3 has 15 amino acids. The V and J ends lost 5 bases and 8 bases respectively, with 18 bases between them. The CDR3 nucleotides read TGTGCCAGCAGTCCCCTTGGGGACCGTGGGGGGGAGCTGTTTTTT. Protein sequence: CASSPLGDRGGELFF.

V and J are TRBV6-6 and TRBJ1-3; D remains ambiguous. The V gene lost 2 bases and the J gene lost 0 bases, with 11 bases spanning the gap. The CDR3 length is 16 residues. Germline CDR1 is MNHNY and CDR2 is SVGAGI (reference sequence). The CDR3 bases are TGTGCCAGCAGTTACGACCTGGCTAACTCTGGAAACACCATATATTTT. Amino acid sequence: CASSYDLANSGNTIYF.

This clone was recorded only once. The CDR3 sequence: CASSLRDQSSYNEQFF. In DNA, the CDR3 is TGCGCCAGCAGCTTGCGCGACCAGAGCTCCTACAATGAGCAGTTCTTC. The J gene is TRBJ2-1, the V gene TRBV5-1; D not resolved. CDR3 length: 16 amino acids. The V gene lost 1 base and the J gene lost 0 bases, with 11 bases spanning the gap. Per the germline V gene, CDR1 is SGHRS and CDR2 is YFSETQ.

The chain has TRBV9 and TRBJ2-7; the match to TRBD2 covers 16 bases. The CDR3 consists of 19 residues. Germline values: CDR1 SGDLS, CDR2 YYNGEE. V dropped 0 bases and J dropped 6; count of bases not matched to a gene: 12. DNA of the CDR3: TGTGCCAGCAGCGTAGATAACCTGGGACTAGCGGGAGGGCTTCGCGAGCAGTACTTC. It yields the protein CASSVDNLGLAGGLREQYF.

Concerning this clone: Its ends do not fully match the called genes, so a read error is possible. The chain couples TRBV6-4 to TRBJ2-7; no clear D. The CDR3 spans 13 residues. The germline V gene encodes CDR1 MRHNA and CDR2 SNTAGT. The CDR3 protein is CASSYSGYHEQYF. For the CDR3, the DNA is TGTGCCAGCAGTTACTCCGGGTACCACGAGCAGTACTTC.